The rows below give T cell receptor beta chains drawn from one sample of a study of circulating and synovial CD4+ cells in juvenile arthritis. Assay used: immunoSEQ multiplex PCR; TCRdb lists only in-frame clones, some missing. Here the sample spans fewer than 40,000 clones, nearly 97% being singletons. The sequenced material came from CD4+ T cells from blood. Source of these receptors: a human donor with juvenile idiopathic arthritis. Each CDR3 is given with its conserved first and last residue. D genes are given only for firm matches. Size tells how often a clone was seen (once, few, many) or the class of an expanded clone, and some rows leave it out.

d_call,v_call,clone_size,j_call,cdr3_nt,cdr3_aa
TRBD1,TRBV29-1,-,TRBJ1-5,TGCAGCGTGGGGGACAGTAGCAATCAGCCCCAGCATTTT,CSVGDSSNQPQHF
TRBD1,TRBV10-3,-,TRBJ1-1,TGTGCCACAACCGGGACAGCGAACACTGAAGCTTTCTTT,CATTGTANTEAFF
-,TRBV28,-,TRBJ1-2,TGTGCCAGCAGGCGGGACGGACCTAACTATGGCTACACCTTC,CASRRDGPNYGYTF
-,TRBV28,-,TRBJ1-4,TGTGCCAGCAGTCCGGGACAAGGGAATGAAAAACTGTTTTTT,CASSPGQGNEKLFF
TRBD1,TRBV5-5,-,TRBJ1-2,TGTGCCAGCAGTTTGACAGGGTCCTACACCTTC,CASSLTGSYTF
TRBD1,TRBV30,once,TRBJ1-2,TGTGCCTGGACTAGGGACAGGGGTGGCCTCTATGGCTACACCTTC,CAWTRDRGGLYGYTF
TRBD1,TRBV2,-,TRBJ2-7,TGTGCCAGCAGGGCGGGACAGGGGGGGACCTACGAGCAGTACTTC,CASRAGQGGTYEQYF
-,TRBV2,-,TRBJ1-4,TGTGCCAGCAGTGAAATGAGGGTATCGACTAATGAAAAACTGTTTTTT,CASSEMRVSTNEKLFF
-,TRBV7-2,-,TRBJ2-2,TGTGCCAGCAGCCCGCATTCGAGGGGGGGGACCGGGGAGCTGTTTTTT,CASSPHSRGGTGELFF
-,TRBV19,-,TRBJ1-1,TGTGCCAGTAGTATAGTTTCAGGGAACACTGAAGCTTTCTTT,CASSIVSGNTEAFF
TRBD1,TRBV28,-,TRBJ1-4,TGTGCCAGCATTAAAAGGGGACAGGGACGTTCTAATGAAAAACTGTTTTTT,CASIKRGQGRSNEKLFF
-,TRBV18,-,TRBJ1-6,TGTGCCAGCTCACCACCGTCAGGGGAGAATTCACCCCTCCACTTT,CASSPPSGENSPLHF
-,TRBV5-1,-,TRBJ1-1,TGCGCCAGCAGCTTGGTTTACGGGAACACTGAAGCTTTCTTT,CASSLVYGNTEAFF
TRBD1,TRBV27,-,TRBJ2-2,TGTGCCAGCAGAAGGACAGGACTTAACACCGGGGAGCTGTTTTTT,CASRRTGLNTGELFF
TRBD1,TRBV5-8,-,TRBJ1-5,TGTGCCAGCAGCTCTGCGACAGGGGCAAATCAGCCCCAGCATTTT,CASSSATGANQPQHF
-,TRBV29-1,-,TRBJ1-2,TGCAGCGTTGATGTGTGGGGGGGGGATGGCTACACCTTC,CSVDVWGGDGYTF
TRBD2,TRBV7-3,-,TRBJ2-1,TGTGCCAGCAGCCTTGGAGCGGGGGGAGAAAATGAGCAGTTCTTC,CASSLGAGGENEQFF
-,TRBV5-1,-,TRBJ1-2,TGCGCCAGCAGCTGGGCAGAGCTTCGGGGCTATGGCTACACCTTC,CASSWAELRGYGYTF
TRBD1,TRBV28,once,TRBJ1-2,TGTGCCAGCAGTTTGCTCTTGACAGGGGTCCACACCTTC,CASSLLLTGVHTF
TRBD1,TRBV2,once,TRBJ1-5,TGTGCCAGCAGGGGACAGGGATTTGGTCAGCCCCAGCATTTT,CASRGQGFGQPQHF
TRBD2,TRBV5-4,-,TRBJ2-5,TGTGCCAGCAGCTGGGGGACTAGCGGGAGGGGGGAGACCCAGTACTTC,CASSWGTSGRGETQYF
TRBD2,TRBV19,-,TRBJ2-3,TGTGCCAGTAGTAAACCTAGCGGGAGGGCCTTAACAGATACGCAGTATTTT,CASSKPSGRALTDTQYF
TRBD2,TRBV28,-,TRBJ2-1,TGTGCCAGCAGTCCGGGGACTAGCGGGAGGCCCCCGCGAGAGTTCTTC,CASSPGTSGRPPREFF
-,TRBV30,once,TRBJ2-7,TGTGCCTGGAGTCCTCCCGTGACAGGCTCCTACGAGCAGTACTTC,CAWSPPVTGSYEQYF
TRBD2,TRBV12-5,-,TRBJ2-3,TGTGCTAGTGGTTCCCACCCTAGCGGGAGAGGCCCAGATACGCAGTATTTT,CASGSHPSGRGPDTQYF
-,TRBV29-1,-,TRBJ2-2,TGCAGCGCCTTGGGGCAGCCTAACGGGAGTGGCGGGGAGCTGTTTTTT,CSALGQPNGSGGELFF
TRBD1,TRBV12-5,-,TRBJ2-7,TGTGCTAGTGGTTTGGATAAGGGGACAGGCTCCTACGAGCAGTACTTC,CASGLDKGTGSYEQYF
-,TRBV30,-,TRBJ1-5,TGTGCCTGGAGTGTCCGGACTGTTAGCAATCAGCCCCAGCATTTT,CAWSVRTVSNQPQHF
-,TRBV18,-,TRBJ2-7,TGTGCCAGCTCACCACAGGGGCGGAAGACCTACGAGCAGTACTTC,CASSPQGRKTYEQYF
TRBD2,TRBV5-4,-,TRBJ2-1,TGTGCCAGCAGCCGGGGGACTAGCGGGAGTTGGGGATCCTACAATGAGCAGTTCTTC,CASSRGTSGSWGSYNEQFF
-,TRBV21-1,-,TRBJ2-1,TGTGCCAGCAGCAATCAAAGCGGCGCGGGGGACAATGAGCAGTTCTTC,CASSNQSGAGDNEQFF
-,TRBV19,-,TRBJ2-5,TGTGCCAGTAGTATGGGACTCCGAGGGGAGACCCAGTACTTC,CASSMGLRGETQYF
-,TRBV28,few,TRBJ1-3,TGTGCCAGCAGTCCCCCGCTCCTGAGGGGGTCTGGAAACACCATATATTTT,CASSPPLLRGSGNTIYF
-,TRBV5-1,once,TRBJ2-2,TGCGCCAGCGGACAGCCTAACACCGGGGAGCTGTTTTTT,CASGQPNTGELFF
-,TRBV18,-,TRBJ1-2,TGTGCCAGCTCACCACTTGGAGAGTCCTATGGCTACACCTTC,CASSPLGESYGYTF
TRBD1,TRBV7-8,-,TRBJ1-1,TGTGCCAGCAGCCCCCGGGACAGGGGAACTGAAGCTTTCTTT,CASSPRDRGTEAFF
-,TRBV5-1,once,TRBJ2-5,TGCGCCAGCAGGCGGGCAGCCCTCCAAGAGACCCAGTACTTC,CASRRAALQETQYF
-,TRBV6-5,-,TRBJ1-1,TGTGCCAGCAGCCACCAACGAGGGACTGAAGCTTTCTTT,CASSHQRGTEAFF
TRBD2,TRBV9,-,TRBJ2-1,TGTGCCAGCAGCCTGGGGGGGACCCGCTCCTACAATGAGCAGTTCTTC,CASSLGGTRSYNEQFF
-,TRBV29-1,-,TRBJ2-1,TGCAGCGCTACTACTCTGCAGACCGCCTACAATGAGCAGTTCTTC,CSATTLQTAYNEQFF
TRBD1,TRBV30,-,TRBJ1-2,TGTGCTTGGAGACTGACAGGGAATGGCTACACCTTC,CAWRLTGNGYTF
TRBD1,TRBV28,-,TRBJ1-5,TGTGCCAGCAGTGCGGGACAGGGCAACAATCAGCCCCAGCATTTT,CASSAGQGNNQPQHF
-,TRBV5-6,few,TRBJ1-3,TGTGCCAGCAGCTTGGGTAGCCCCGCCGGGATCGGAAACACCATATATTTT,CASSLGSPAGIGNTIYF
TRBD2,TRBV28,-,TRBJ2-1,TGTGCCAGCAGTTCCGTTGGAGGTGGACTAGTAAATGAGCAGTTCTTC,CASSSVGGGLVNEQFF
-,TRBV6-6,-,TRBJ2-1,TGTGCCAGCAGTAAAATTAGTAACGAGCAGTTCTTC,CASSKISNEQFF
-,TRBV18,-,TRBJ2-1,TGTGCCAGCTCACCGGCACCACTAGAATATGGGTTGGGTGAGCAGTTCTTC,CASSPAPLEYGLGEQFF
TRBD2,TRBV7-9,-,TRBJ2-1,TGTGCCAGCAGGCCTATAGCGGGAGAGAGGTACAATGAGCAGTTCTTC,CASRPIAGERYNEQFF
-,TRBV30,-,TRBJ1-5,TGTGCCTGGAGCCCAAATGGCAATCAGCCCCAGCATTTT,CAWSPNGNQPQHF
-,TRBV7-2,-,TRBJ2-4,TGTGCCAGCAGTCAAATAGGGACTTTTGGCAAAAACATTCAGTACTTC,CASSQIGTFGKNIQYF
-,TRBV5-4,-,TRBJ1-6,TGTGCCACCGGGGAGAATTCCCGGGCCCCGGGGGGGAATTCACCCCTCCACTTT,CATGENSRAPGGNSPLHF
-,TRBV7-9,-,TRBJ1-5,TGTGCCAGCAGCCCGCAAGCGGGCAATCAGCCCCAGCATTTT,CASSPQAGNQPQHF
-,TRBV5-1,-,TRBJ2-7,TGCGCCAGCAGCTTGGCTACGACAGAGTCCGGCGAGCAGTACTTC,CASSLATTESGEQYF
TRBD2,TRBV11-3,-,TRBJ2-1,TGTGCCAGCAGCTTGACCGGGACTAGCCGCAATGAGCAGTTCTTC,CASSLTGTSRNEQFF
TRBD2,TRBV7-9,-,TRBJ2-1,TGTGCCAGCAGCTTAAGTTGGGGACTAGCGGGGAAGTACAATGAGCAGTTCTTC,CASSLSWGLAGKYNEQFF
-,TRBV5-1,-,TRBJ2-7,TGCGCCAGCAGCTTGGCTGCGGGGGCGGCTTACGAGCAGTACTTC,CASSLAAGAAYEQYF
TRBD1,TRBV25-1,-,TRBJ2-2,TGTGCCAGCAGCGGACAGGGGGCGCACACCGGGGAGCTGTTTTTT,CASSGQGAHTGELFF
TRBD2,TRBV9,once,TRBJ2-1,TGTGCCAGCAGCTCCATCATAGCGGGAGGGTCCTACAATGAGCAGTTCTTC,CASSSIIAGGSYNEQFF
TRBD2,TRBV29-1,once,TRBJ2-7,TGCAGCGCGTCAAGCGGGAGGGCCTCCTACGAGCAGTACTTC,CSASSGRASYEQYF
-,TRBV15,-,TRBJ1-1,TGTGCCACCAGCAGAGATCCAGGGCTGGGCACTGAAGCTTTCTTT,CATSRDPGLGTEAFF
-,TRBV14,-,TRBJ2-7,TGTGCCAGCAGCCAAGGGGGGCCCGAGCAGTACTTC,CASSQGGPEQYF